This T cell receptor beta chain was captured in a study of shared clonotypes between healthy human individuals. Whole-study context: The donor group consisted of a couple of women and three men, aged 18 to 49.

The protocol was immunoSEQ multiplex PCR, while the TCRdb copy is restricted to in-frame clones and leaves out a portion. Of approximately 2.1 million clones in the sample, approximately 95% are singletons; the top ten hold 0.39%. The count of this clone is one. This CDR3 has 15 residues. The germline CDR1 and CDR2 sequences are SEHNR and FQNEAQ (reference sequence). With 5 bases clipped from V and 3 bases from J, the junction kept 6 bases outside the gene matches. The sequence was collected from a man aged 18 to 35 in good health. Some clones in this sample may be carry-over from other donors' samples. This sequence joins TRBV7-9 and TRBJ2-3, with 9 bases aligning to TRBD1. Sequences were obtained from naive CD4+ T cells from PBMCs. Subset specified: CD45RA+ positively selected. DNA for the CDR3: TGTGCCAGCAGCGCAGGGACAGGGTATACAGATACGCAGTATTTT. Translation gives CASSAGTGYTDTQYF.